This is a list of T cell receptor beta chains from one sample in a study of blood T cells in healthy people across ages. TCRdb reprocessed the 5' RACE reads with MiXCR, giving one entry per CDR3 protein. The data hold more than 1,400,000 distinct CDR3 sequences, with 40% to 50% observed a single time. Source material: blood. Source of these receptors: a woman younger than 35 in good health. The CDR3 runs from the conserved cysteine through the conserved F or W. Each record gives: CDR3 DNA, CDR3 protein, V gene, clone size, J gene, D gene. A D gene is named only where the DNA matches it firmly. Some rows have no size entry. The others give once, few or many, or a class for an expanded clone.

DNA: TGCGCCAGCAGCTACCGATCAAACCCTAACTATGGCTACACCTTC
CDR3: CASSYRSNPNYGYTF
V: TRBV5-1
size: few
J: TRBJ1-2
D: -

DNA: TGTGCCAGCAGCTACGGGACAAGCAACGAGCAGTACTTC
CDR3: CASSYGTSNEQYF
V: TRBV3-1
size: -
J: TRBJ2-7
D: -

DNA: TGCGCCAGCAGCCATGAAAGAGCTTATAGCCAGTACTTC
CDR3: CASSHERAYSQYF
V: TRBV4-1
size: -
J: TRBJ2-7
D: -

DNA: TGTGCCAGCAGCCTAAGACCCGGGAAGGAATACGAGCAGTACTTC
CDR3: CASSLRPGKEYEQYF
V: TRBV7-2
size: -
J: TRBJ2-7
D: -

DNA: TGTGCCAGCATAGGGGCCCGCGACAATGAGCAGTTCTTC
CDR3: CASIGARDNEQFF
V: TRBV7-9
size: -
J: TRBJ2-1
D: -

DNA: TGTGCCAGCAGCTTAGTTAGCGGGAGTGGGACAGATACGCAGTATTTT
CDR3: CASSLVSGSGTDTQYF
V: TRBV11-2
size: few
J: TRBJ2-3
D: TRBD2

DNA: TGTGCCAGCTCACCAACAATCGGAATTAGTGGGGATAGCTACACCTTC
CDR3: CASSPTIGISGDSYTF
V: TRBV18
size: -
J: TRBJ1-2
D: -

DNA: TGTGCCAGCAGAATTACAGGGGGAGGGGAGCAGTACTTC
CDR3: CASRITGGGEQYF
V: TRBV28
size: once
J: TRBJ2-7
D: -

DNA: TGTGCCAGCAGCCAAGGGGGACGGTCCTACGAGCAGTACTTC
CDR3: CASSQGGRSYEQYF
V: TRBV28
size: many
J: TRBJ2-7
D: -

DNA: TGTGCCATCTACGACAGGGCTGGGGGCTACACCTTC
CDR3: CAIYDRAGGYTF
V: TRBV10-3
size: few
J: TRBJ1-2
D: TRBD1

DNA: TGTGCCAGCACGGATGCGGGGGGCAATGAGCAGTTCTTC
CDR3: CASTDAGGNEQFF
V: TRBV6-2/TRBV6-3
size: -
J: TRBJ2-1
D: TRBD2

DNA: TGTGCCAGCAGTTTGACTAGCGGGGGGACCCCCTCCTACGAGCAGTACTTC
CDR3: CASSLTSGGTPSYEQYF
V: TRBV28
size: -
J: TRBJ2-7
D: TRBD2

DNA: TGTGCCAGCAGCGTAGTCCCTAGCGGCACAGATACGCAGTATTTT
CDR3: CASSVVPSGTDTQYF
V: TRBV9
size: -
J: TRBJ2-3
D: -

DNA: TGTGCCGGCCAGGGGGACTCCTCTCTTCAAGAGACCCAGTACTTC
CDR3: CAGQGDSSLQETQYF
V: TRBV6-1
size: -
J: TRBJ2-5
D: -

DNA: TGTGCCAGCAGCTTAGCGGCGGGAGTAGACATTCAGTACTTC
CDR3: CASSLAAGVDIQYF
V: TRBV7-8
size: few
J: TRBJ2-4
D: TRBD2

DNA: TGTGCCAGCAGCCCCCTAGGGAGAAGCTTATACAATGAGCAGTTCTTC
CDR3: CASSPLGRSLYNEQFF
V: TRBV3-1
size: -
J: TRBJ2-1
D: -

DNA: TGCGCCAGCAGCGAAATACGTGGCGGGAGGGCCCTGGGGAATGAGCAGTTCTTC
CDR3: CASSEIRGGRALGNEQFF
V: TRBV4-1
size: -
J: TRBJ2-1
D: TRBD2

DNA: TGTGCCAGCAGTCCCCCCGACAGTCAGGTGGGTTCGTGGTCAAACACTGAAGCTTTCTTT
CDR3: CASSPPDSQVGSWSNTEAFF
V: TRBV28
size: -
J: TRBJ1-1
D: -

DNA: TGCAGTGCTAGTCGTGCCCACACCGACACAGATACGCAGTATTTT
CDR3: CSASRAHTDTDTQYF
V: TRBV20-1
size: few
J: TRBJ2-3
D: -

DNA: TGTGCCAGCAGACGGGACGGCCCTGAAGCTTTCTTT
CDR3: CASRRDGPEAFF
V: TRBV2
size: -
J: TRBJ1-1
D: -

DNA: TGTGCCAGCAGTGAAAATCTAGCTACAGATACGCAGTATTTT
CDR3: CASSENLATDTQYF
V: TRBV6-1
size: -
J: TRBJ2-3
D: -

DNA: TGTGCCAGCAGCTTAGCGCAGCTATACAATGAGCAGTTCTTC
CDR3: CASSLAQLYNEQFF
V: TRBV7-2
size: -
J: TRBJ2-1
D: -

DNA: TGTGCCACCAGCAGAGAAAGGACTGGGGCCAACGTCCTGACTTTC
CDR3: CATSRERTGANVLTF
V: TRBV15
size: few
J: TRBJ2-6
D: -

DNA: TGTGCCAGCACACAATCGAGGGCCCAGAGCTCCTACAATGAGCAGTTCTTC
CDR3: CASTQSRAQSSYNEQFF
V: TRBV27
size: few
J: TRBJ2-1
D: -

DNA: TGTGCCAGCAGCTTGCCAGAGACTAGCGGGGGGTCAGATACGCAGTATTTT
CDR3: CASSLPETSGGSDTQYF
V: TRBV5-5
size: few
J: TRBJ2-3
D: TRBD2

DNA: TGTGCCACCAGCGGAGGGGGTGGCTACACCTTC
CDR3: CATSGGGGYTF
V: TRBV15
size: -
J: TRBJ1-2
D: -

DNA: TGTGCCACCAGAGGTAGGGGGAAACGGGAAGACTATGGCTACACCTTC
CDR3: CATRGRGKREDYGYTF
V: TRBV15
size: once
J: TRBJ1-2
D: -

DNA: TGCAGTGCTGCCTCCTTGGCGGGGACCTTTCAAGAGACCCAGTACTTC
CDR3: CSAASLAGTFQETQYF
V: TRBV20-1
size: many
J: TRBJ2-5
D: -

DNA: TGTGCCAGCAGTCCCGGGGACTACTACAATGAGCAGTTCTTC
CDR3: CASSPGDYYNEQFF
V: TRBV27
size: -
J: TRBJ2-1
D: TRBD2

DNA: TGTGCCAGCAGTCGGGGACGGACCTTCCAAGAGACCCAGTACTTC
CDR3: CASSRGRTFQETQYF
V: TRBV6-5
size: -
J: TRBJ2-5
D: -

DNA: TGCGCCAGCAGTGAGGGAGCGATCGGCACAGATACGCAGTATTTT
CDR3: CASSEGAIGTDTQYF
V: TRBV10-1
size: -
J: TRBJ2-3
D: -

DNA: TGTGCCAGCAAGCTAGCATTAGGCTACAATGAGCAGTTCTTC
CDR3: CASKLALGYNEQFF
V: TRBV6-2/TRBV6-3
size: -
J: TRBJ2-1
D: -

DNA: TGCGCCAGCAGCGCAGGGGGCAGCGATCAAGAGACCCAGTACTTC
CDR3: CASSAGGSDQETQYF
V: TRBV5-1
size: few
J: TRBJ2-5
D: TRBD1

DNA: TGCAGTGCTTCCCGACTAGCGGGGCCATACAATGAGCAGTTCTTC
CDR3: CSASRLAGPYNEQFF
V: TRBV20-1
size: few
J: TRBJ2-1
D: TRBD2

DNA: TGCGCCAGCAGCTCTGACGTAGCCCTGAGCTATGGCTACACCTTC
CDR3: CASSSDVALSYGYTF
V: TRBV5-1
size: -
J: TRBJ1-2
D: -

DNA: TGTGCCAGCAGTGAGGTGACAGGGGACTACAATGAGCAGTTCTTC
CDR3: CASSEVTGDYNEQFF
V: TRBV27
size: -
J: TRBJ2-1
D: TRBD1

DNA: TGTGCCAGCAGCGTACTCCCAGGATCCGGGGAGCTGTTTTTT
CDR3: CASSVLPGSGELFF
V: TRBV9
size: many
J: TRBJ2-2
D: -

DNA: TGTGCCAGCAGCAAAGTTATGGTTCCGGGGAACAGCCGCTCCTACGAGCAGTACTTC
CDR3: CASSKVMVPGNSRSYEQYF
V: TRBV21-1
size: -
J: TRBJ2-7
D: -

DNA: TGTGCCACATCAACCCAAAACACCGGGGAGCTGTTTTTT
CDR3: CATSTQNTGELFF
V: TRBV12-3/TRBV12-4
size: few
J: TRBJ2-2
D: -

DNA: TGCGCCAGCAGTAATTTTAGGGAAGCTTTCTTT
CDR3: CASSNFREAFF
V: TRBV5-1
size: -
J: TRBJ1-1
D: -

DNA: TGTGCCAGCAGCTGGTGGGGGTACGAGCAGTACTTC
CDR3: CASSWWGYEQYF
V: TRBV7-2
size: many
J: TRBJ2-7
D: -

DNA: TGTGCCAGCAGTGAAAATCCCGGGGCCTACACCTTC
CDR3: CASSENPGAYTF
V: TRBV25-1
size: -
J: TRBJ1-2
D: -

DNA: TGTGCCAGCAGCTTATCTTCAGCGGCCGACTATGGCTACACCTTC
CDR3: CASSLSSAADYGYTF
V: TRBV11-2
size: few
J: TRBJ1-2
D: -